The 11 T cell receptor beta chains in this list originate from one sample, sequenced in a study of cytomegalovirus exposure and HLA in healthy donors. In the PCR, 60 Vbeta and 13 Jbeta primers were used. Libraries were prepared by immunoSEQ multiplex PCR; TCRdb keeps only in-frame clonotypes and omits some of them. The sample holds fewer than 200,000 clones, around 80% seen once. Sequencing used PBMCs. These receptors originate from a woman aged 40-49 years in good health and CMV-seronegative.

Concerning this clone itself: The same CDR3 arises from other DNA sequences in this sample as well. V usage is TRBV7-2 and J usage is TRBJ2-7; TRBD2 matches at 10 bases. The germline gives CDR1 SGHTA, CDR2 FQGNSA. The CDR3 covers 15 residues. V shed 3 bases, J shed 2 bases, and the junction held 4 bases outside the gene matches. The CDR3 is CASSLAGTSAYEQYF. CDR3 nucleotides: TGTGCCAGCAGCTTGGCCGGGACTAGCGCCTACGAGCAGTACTTC.

The J gene is TRBJ2-1, the V gene TRBV11-2; tentative D call: TRBD2 (6 bases). The V gene lost 5 bases and the J gene lost 8 bases, with 19 bases spanning the gap. CDR1 and CDR2 (germline): SGHAT, FQNNGV. This CDR3 spans 15 amino acids. DNA for the CDR3: TGTGCCAGCAGCGTAAAGGGACTTCCCGGGGATGAGCAGTTCTTC. This gives the protein CASSVKGLPGDEQFF.

The V gene is TRBV7-3, the J gene TRBJ2-1, with TRBD2 matching 10 bases. The CDR3 spans 15 residues. V shed 4 bases and J 4 bases; nucleotides not matched to a gene: 4. Germline-derived CDR1 and CDR2 are SGHTA and FQGTGA. CDR3 nucleotides: TGTGCCAGCAGCTCCGGACTAGCGGAATACAATGAGCAGTTCTTC. It yields the protein CASSSGLAEYNEQFF.

This clone is a singleton in its sample. This rearrangement joins TRBV27 to TRBJ1-3; D ambiguous. The CDR3 has 15 residues. Deletions cut 3 bases from V and 0 bases from J, with 9 bases between. From germline, CDR1 is MNHEY and CDR2 SMNVEV (reference sequence). The DNA for the CDR3 is TGTGCCAGCAGTTTTAGTCGAATCTCTGGAAACACCATATATTTT. This codes for CASSFSRISGNTIYF.

V usage is TRBV19 and J usage is TRBJ2-3; D may be TRBD2 (6 bases). V gave up 3 bases and J gave up 4 bases, with 11 bases separating them. The CDR3 runs to 14 residues. In germline, CDR1 is LNHDA, CDR2 SQIVND (reference sequence). The CDR3 here is CASSIGTSPDTQYF. The DNA of the CDR3 is TGTGCCAGTAGTATCGGAACTAGCCCAGATACGCAGTATTTT.

The V call is TRBV5-4, the J call TRBJ2-2, with 13 bases that match TRBD2. Looked up from germline, CDR1 is SGHNT and CDR2 is YYREEE (reference sequence). The CDR3 is 18 residues long. J gave up 4 bases and V 3 bases, and 9 bases lay outside the gene matches. For the CDR3, the DNA is TGTGCCAGCAGCTCGCCGGGACTAGCGGGGCTATCCACCGGGGAGCTGTTTTTT. Protein: CASSSPGLAGLSTGELFF.

There are a few counts of this clone. J is TRBJ1-5 and V is TRBV6-1, with a tentative D call TRBD1 (5 bases). This CDR3 has 17 amino acids. Germline V gene data show CDR1 as MNHNS and CDR2 as SASEGT. V dropped 2 bases and J dropped 2 bases, with 16 bases sitting between them. CDR3 in DNA: TGTGCCAGCAGTGAACGGGCAGGGCTTGAGGGCAATCAGCCCCAGCATTTT. Translation: CASSERAGLEGNQPQHF.

This clone was found a few times. The rearrangement links TRBV28 to TRBJ1-3, with D hard to call. The CDR3 length is 14 residues. V was pared by 4 bases and J by 0 bases, with 7 bases between. The germline gives CDR1 MDHEN, CDR2 SYDVKM. The CDR3 nucleotides are TGTGCCAGCAGTTCGTGGAGCTCTGGAAACACCATATATTTT. Encoded protein: CASSSWSSGNTIYF.

This chain joins TRBV25-1 and TRBJ1-2; 9 bases are a match to TRBD1. The V and J ends lost 4 bases and 9 bases, in that order; junction bases with no gene match: 21. Per the germline V gene, CDR1 is MGHDK and CDR2 is SYGVNS. The CDR3 contains 18 residues. As DNA, the CDR3 is TGTGCCAGCAGTGCTGAACCGGGACAGGGAAGGGCTCGGGTGAGCTACACCTTC. It codes for CASSAEPGQGRARVSYTF.

The chain carries TRBV29-1 and TRBJ1-1; 7 bases line up with TRBD1. CDR1 is SQVTM and CDR2 is ANQGSEA in the germline V gene. The CDR3 spans 13 residues. V lost 4 bases, J lost 6 bases, and 8 bases stayed unmatched. CDR3 coding DNA: TGCAGCGTTGTGCCAGGGGGTGTACCTGAAGCTTTCTTT. It codes for CSVVPGGVPEAFF.

The genes are TRBV6-5 and TRBJ1-1; TRBD1 matches at 8 bases. The CDR3 covers 13 residues. J was trimmed by 5 bases and V by 5 bases; bases with no gene match: 4. Germline-derived CDR1 and CDR2 are MNHEY and SVGAGI. CDR3 DNA: TGTGCCAGCAGTGGACAGGGTCGGACTGAAGCTTTCTTT. Residues: CASSGQGRTEAFF.